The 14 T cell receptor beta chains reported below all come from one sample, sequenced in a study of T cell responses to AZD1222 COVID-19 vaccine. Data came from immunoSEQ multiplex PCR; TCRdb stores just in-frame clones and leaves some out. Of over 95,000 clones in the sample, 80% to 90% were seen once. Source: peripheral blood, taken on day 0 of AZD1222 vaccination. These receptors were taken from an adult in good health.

CDR3 in DNA: TGCAGCGGTGGAGAGACAGGGGCGAACACCGGGGAGCTGTTTTTT. Protein: CSGGETGANTGELFF. The chain joins TRBV29-1 to TRBJ2-2; TRBD1 matches at 8 bases. This CDR3 has 15 residues. Germline-derived CDR1 and CDR2 are SQVTM and ANQGSEA. Trimming at V came to 7 bases and at J to 0 bases, leaving 7 bases not matched to a gene.

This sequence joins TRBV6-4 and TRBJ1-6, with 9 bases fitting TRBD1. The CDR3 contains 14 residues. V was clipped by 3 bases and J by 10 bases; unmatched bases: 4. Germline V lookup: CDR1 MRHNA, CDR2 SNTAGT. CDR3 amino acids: CASSEGQGGSPLHF. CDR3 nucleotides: TGTGCCAGCAGTGAGGGACAGGGAGGGTCACCCCTCCACTTT.

CDR3 sequence: CASTSPGQVGNEQFF. In DNA, the CDR3 is TGTGCCAGCACCTCACCGGGACAGGTGGGCAATGAGCAGTTCTTC. This chain connects TRBV7-9 to TRBJ2-1; TRBD1 aligns across 8 bases. V was pared by 7 bases and J by 6 bases, with 11 bases of the junction left unmatched. Germline loops: CDR1 SEHNR, CDR2 FQNEAQ (reference sequence). CDR3 length: 15 residues.

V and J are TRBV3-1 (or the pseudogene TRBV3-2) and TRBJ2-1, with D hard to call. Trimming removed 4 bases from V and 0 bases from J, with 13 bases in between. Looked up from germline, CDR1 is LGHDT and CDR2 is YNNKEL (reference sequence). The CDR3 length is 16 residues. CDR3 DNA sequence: TGTGCCAGCAGCCCGAGGCCGGTTAACTCCTACAATGAGCAGTTCTTC. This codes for CASSPRPVNSYNEQFF.

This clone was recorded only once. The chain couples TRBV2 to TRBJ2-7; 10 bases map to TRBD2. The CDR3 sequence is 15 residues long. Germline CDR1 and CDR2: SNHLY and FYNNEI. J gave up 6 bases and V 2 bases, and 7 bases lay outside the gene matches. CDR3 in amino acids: CASSERASGRGEQYF. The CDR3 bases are TGTGCCAGCAGTGAAAGGGCTAGCGGGAGAGGCGAGCAGTACTTC.

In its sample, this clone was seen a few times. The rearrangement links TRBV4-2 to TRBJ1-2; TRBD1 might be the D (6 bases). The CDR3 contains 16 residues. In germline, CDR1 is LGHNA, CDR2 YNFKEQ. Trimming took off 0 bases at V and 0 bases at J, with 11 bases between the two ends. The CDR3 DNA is TGTGCCAGCAGCCAAGAAACAGGGCCAACTAACTATGGCTACACCTTC. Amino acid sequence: CASSQETGPTNYGYTF.

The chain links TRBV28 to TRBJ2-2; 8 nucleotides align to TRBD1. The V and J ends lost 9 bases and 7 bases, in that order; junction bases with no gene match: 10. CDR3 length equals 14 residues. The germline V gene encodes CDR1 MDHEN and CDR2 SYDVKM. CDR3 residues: CASRKAGGGGELFF. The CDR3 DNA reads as TGTGCCAGTCGAAAAGCAGGGGGCGGCGGGGAGCTGTTTTTT.

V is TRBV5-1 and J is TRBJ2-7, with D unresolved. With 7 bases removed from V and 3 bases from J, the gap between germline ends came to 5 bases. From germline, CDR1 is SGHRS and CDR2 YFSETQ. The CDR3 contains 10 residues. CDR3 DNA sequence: TGCGCCAGCTCTCTCTACGAGCAGTACTTC. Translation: CASSLYEQYF.

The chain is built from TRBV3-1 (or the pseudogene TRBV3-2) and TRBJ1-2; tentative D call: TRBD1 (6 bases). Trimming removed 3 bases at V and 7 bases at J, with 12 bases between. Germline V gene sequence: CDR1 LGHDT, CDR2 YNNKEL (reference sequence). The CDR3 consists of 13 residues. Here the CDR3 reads CASSQTGPGGYTF. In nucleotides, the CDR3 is TGTGCCAGCAGCCAGACAGGTCCAGGTGGCTACACCTTC.

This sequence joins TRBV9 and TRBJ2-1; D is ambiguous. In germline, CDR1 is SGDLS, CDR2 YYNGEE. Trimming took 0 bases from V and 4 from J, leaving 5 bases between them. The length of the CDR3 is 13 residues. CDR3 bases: TGTGCCAGCAGCGTAGGGGTTTACAATGAGCAGTTCTTC. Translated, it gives CASSVGVYNEQFF.

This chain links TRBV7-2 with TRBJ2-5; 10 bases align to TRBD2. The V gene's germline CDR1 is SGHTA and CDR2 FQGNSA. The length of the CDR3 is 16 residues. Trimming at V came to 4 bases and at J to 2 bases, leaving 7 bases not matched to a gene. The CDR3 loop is CASSYGDSGRQETQYF. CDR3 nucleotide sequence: TGTGCCAGCAGCTACGGGGATAGCGGGAGGCAAGAGACCCAGTACTTC.

Here the CDR3 DNA reads TGTGCCAGCAGACCCACGACAGGGATTACCGGGGAGCTGTTTTTT. Protein: CASRPTTGITGELFF. This sequence joins TRBV14 and TRBJ2-2; 7 bases match TRBD1. The CDR3 is 15 amino acids. Germline loops: CDR1 SGHDN, CDR2 FVKESK. With 6 bases clipped from V and 5 bases from J, the junction kept 9 bases outside the gene matches.

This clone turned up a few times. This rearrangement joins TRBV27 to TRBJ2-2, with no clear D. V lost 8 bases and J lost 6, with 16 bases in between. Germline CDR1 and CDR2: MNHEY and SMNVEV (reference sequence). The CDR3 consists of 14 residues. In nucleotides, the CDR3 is TGTGCCAGCTCCTCGTCGAATCGTCCCGGGGAGCTGTTTTTT. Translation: CASSSSNRPGELFF.

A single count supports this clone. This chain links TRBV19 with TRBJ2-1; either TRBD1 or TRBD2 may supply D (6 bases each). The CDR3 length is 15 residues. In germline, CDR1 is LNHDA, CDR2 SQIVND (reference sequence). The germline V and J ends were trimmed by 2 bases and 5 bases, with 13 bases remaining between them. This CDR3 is CASSITGRDNNEQFF. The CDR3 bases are TGTGCCAGTAGTATAACTGGGCGGGACAACAATGAGCAGTTCTTC.